A single sample is the source of the 14 T cell receptor beta chains below, sequenced in a study of blood T cell repertoires in COVID-19. Libraries were prepared by immunoSEQ multiplex PCR; TCRdb keeps only in-frame clonotypes and omits some of them. The table includes 35,000 to 50,000 clones, around 89% detected once. The source material was peripheral blood. The receptors originated from an older man with active COVID-19.

This clone came up once. The V call is TRBV19, the J call TRBJ1-2, with TRBD1 matching over 9 bases. V was clipped by 6 bases and J by 7 bases; unmatched bases: 9. This CDR3 region has 14 residues. Germline lookup yields CDR1 LNHDA and CDR2 SQIVND (reference sequence). The CDR3 region is CASSPDRGLGGYTF. For the CDR3, the DNA is TGTGCCAGTAGCCCGGACAGGGGATTGGGTGGCTACACCTTC.

The rearrangement uses TRBV6-4 and TRBJ1-6, with a possible D match to TRBD1 (5 bases). The CDR3 totals 14 residues. The V end was cut by 4 bases, the J end by 6 bases, with 10 bases between. Looked up from germline, CDR1 is MRHNA and CDR2 is SNTAGT. For the CDR3, the DNA is TGTGCCAGCAGTGCTGGGCAGGGTAATTCACCCCTCCACTTT. Translating it yields CASSAGQGNSPLHF.

This chain connects TRBV15 to TRBJ1-4, with TRBD1 as a possible D gene (5 bases). Germline lookup yields CDR1 LNHNV and CDR2 YYDKDF (reference sequence). The germline V and J ends were trimmed by 0 bases and 0 bases, with 8 bases remaining between them. This CDR3 contains 16 residues. The CDR3 region has the DNA TGTGCCACCAGCAGAGATGTCAGGGCAACTAATGAAAAACTGTTTTTT. Its protein is CATSRDVRATNEKLFF.

This clone was seen once. The chain employs TRBV5-1 and TRBJ2-1; 9 bases fit TRBD1. Germline V gene sequence: CDR1 SGHRS, CDR2 YFSETQ. CDR3 length equals 14 residues. V lost 4 bases to trimming and J lost 4 bases; unmatched junction nucleotides: 3. Here the CDR3 DNA reads TGCGCCAGCAGCACGGGACAGGGTTACAATGAGCAGTTCTTC. Translated, it gives CASSTGQGYNEQFF. The full variable domain, with the rest looked up from reference TRBV5-1 and TRBJ2-1, is KAGVTQTPRYLIKTRGQQVTLSCSPISGHRSVSWYQQTPGQGLQFLFEYFSETQRNKGNFPGRFSGRQFSNSRSEMNVSTLELGDSALYLCASSTGQGYNEQFFGPGTRLTVL.

V and J are TRBV18 and TRBJ1-1; maybe TRBD1 (6 bases). The CDR3 runs to 11 residues. Germline V gene lookup returns CDR1 KGHSH and CDR2 LQKENI. Trimming removed 2 bases at V and 8 bases at J, with 6 bases between. The CDR3 DNA follows: TGTGCCAGCTCACCAGGGACAGAAGCTTTCTTT. Translating gives CASSPGTEAFF.

The genes are TRBV24-1 and TRBJ2-1; 12 nucleotides line up with TRBD2. This CDR3 is 16 amino acids long. The V gene end was trimmed by 4 bases and the J gene end by 6 bases; junction bases not matched to a gene: 6. The germline CDR1 and CDR2 sequences are KGHDR and SFDVKD. CDR3 DNA sequence: TGTGCCACCAGTGACCGACTAGCGGGGGAGATCAATGAGCAGTTCTTC. Its translation: CATSDRLAGEINEQFF.

V usage is TRBV18 and J usage is TRBJ2-7, with TRBD2 matching over 8 bases. Trimming removed 3 bases from V and 0 bases from J; junction bases left unmatched: 7. CDR1 and CDR2 from the germline V gene are KGHSH and LQKENI. CDR3 size: 16 residues. CDR3 sequence reads: CASSPRGGESSYEQYF. CDR3 nucleotides: TGTGCCAGCTCACCCCGGGGGGGAGAGAGCTCCTACGAGCAGTACTTC.

The chain employs TRBV2 and TRBJ1-1; 8 positions match TRBD1. Unmatched junction bases numbered 12, after V lost 5 bases and J lost 1 base. Germline V CDR1 and CDR2: SNHLY, FYNNEI. The CDR3 consists of 17 residues. The CDR3 coding sequence is TGTGCCAGCAGTCCCCGGTGGCAGGGGGCGCAGAACACTGAAGCTTTCTTT. It is translated as CASSPRWQGAQNTEAFF.

Remarks on this clone: The junction departs from the called germline gene at one end, perhaps through a read error. The chain joins TRBV7-2 to TRBJ2-7; no clear D gene. The V gene's germline CDR1 is SGHTA and CDR2 FQGNSA. CDR3 size: 13 residues. The CDR3 loop is CASSLGSSHEQYF. The CDR3 DNA follows: TGTGCCAGCAGCTTAGGTAGCTCCCACGAGCAGTACTTC.

The chain employs TRBV6-2 or TRBV6-3 and TRBJ2-7, with a tentative D call TRBD2 (5 bases). The V gene's germline CDR1 is MNHEY and CDR2 SVGEGT. V shed 4 bases and J shed 0 bases, with 7 bases lying between them. The CDR3 loop spans 13 amino acids. The chain's CDR3 is CASSSGFSYEQYF. CDR3 sequence (DNA): TGTGCCAGCAGTTCGGGGTTCTCCTACGAGCAGTACTTC.

This chain links TRBV9 with TRBJ1-3, with TRBD1 identical over 9 bases. Germline lookup yields CDR1 SGDLS and CDR2 YYNGEE. This CDR3 comprises 17 residues. V gave up 4 bases and J gave up 0 bases; unmatched junction bases: 8. Here the CDR3 reads CASSLQTGGFSGNTIYF. CDR3 nucleotides: TGTGCCAGCAGCCTCCAGACAGGGGGGTTCTCTGGAAACACCATATATTTT.

This clone was picked up a small number of times. The chain combines TRBV19 with TRBJ1-3, with D uncertain. There are 11 residues in the CDR3. Germline lookup yields CDR1 LNHDA and CDR2 SQIVND (reference sequence). V was shortened by 5 bases and J by 7 bases, with 6 bases between the two germline ends. The CDR3 nucleotides are TGTGCCAGTAGTTGGGCTAACACCATATATTTT. It is translated as CASSWANTIYF.

The chain carries TRBV28 and TRBJ2-1; 7 bases agree with TRBD1. The CDR3 runs 15 residues. The germline V gene encodes CDR1 MDHEN and CDR2 SYDVKM. The V and J ends lost 2 bases and 4 bases, in that order; junction bases with no gene match: 5. The chain's CDR3 is CASSLGGQLYNEQFF. The CDR3 DNA sequence: TGTGCCAGCAGTTTAGGGGGACAGCTTTACAATGAGCAGTTCTTC.

The chain links TRBV24-1 to TRBJ2-3; a weak D match, TRBD1 (5 bases). The V gene's germline CDR1 is KGHDR and CDR2 SFDVKD. V was clipped by 2 bases and J by 1 base, with 9 bases between them. The CDR3 has 15 amino acids. CDR3 residues: CATSDSRAGTDTQYF. The CDR3 nucleotides are TGTGCCACCAGTGATTCCAGGGCAGGCACAGATACGCAGTATTTT.